Listed below are T cell receptor beta chains from one sample, sequenced in a study of T-cell reconstitution after alpha-beta-depleted transplantation in children. TCRdb processed the PCR reads anew with MiXCR; each CDR3 protein has one entry. The profile covers about 340,000 distinct CDR3 sequences, with about a tenth appearing a single time and about 2.3% taken by the ten largest. Sequencing was performed on PBMCs from the stem cell graft donor, taken from the stem cell graft. Source of these receptors: a human donor who donated a stem cell graft to a child with acute lymphoblastic leukemia. Both conserved end residues are part of each CDR3. A D gene is named only where the DNA matches it firmly. The size entry is marked missing in some rows and otherwise reads once, few, many or a size class.

D	J	V	size	DNA	CDR3
.	TRBJ2-1	TRBV24-1	few	TGTGCCACCAGTGACCGGGACTCACGATACAATGAGCAGTTCTTC	CATSDRDSRYNEQFF
.	TRBJ1-1	TRBV7-8	.	TGTGCCAGCAGCTTAGACGCAGGGTCCCACACTGAAGCTTTCTTT	CASSLDAGSHTEAFF
.	TRBJ2-2	TRBV5-1	few	TGCGCCAGCAGCTTGACCAGGGGGAACACCGGGGAGCTGTTTTTT	CASSLTRGNTGELFF
TRBD1	TRBJ1-2	TRBV25-1	many	TGTGCCAGCAGTGACACCAGACAGGGGAGTGGAAACGGCTACACCTTC	CASSDTRQGSGNGYTF
.	TRBJ1-1	TRBV19	many	TGTGCCAGTAGTATCGTCGGAGAAGCTTTCTTT	CASSIVGEAFF
TRBD2	TRBJ2-2	TRBV7-3	few	TGTGCCAGCAGCTTAAGCCCCGGACTAGCCCCCGGGGAGCTGTTTTTT	CASSLSPGLAPGELFF
.	TRBJ1-5	TRBV12-3/TRBV12-4	many	TGTGCCAGCAGTTTAGAACAGACCAATCAGCCCCAGCATTTT	CASSLEQTNQPQHF
.	TRBJ2-1	TRBV12-3/TRBV12-4	few	TGTGCCAGCCGCCCGGACGGGGGGCGAATCTACAATGAGCAGTTCTTC	CASRPDGGRIYNEQFF
.	TRBJ2-5	TRBV5-1	many	TGCGCCAGCAGCTCCTTGGGTACGGAGACCCAGTACTTC	CASSSLGTETQYF
.	TRBJ2-7	TRBV20-1	few	TGCAGTGCTGGAGCCACAGGGAGTGACGGCGAGCAGTACTTC	CSAGATGSDGEQYF
.	TRBJ1-6	TRBV28	few	TGTGCCAGCAGTTTAACATATTCACCCCTCCACTTT	CASSLTYSPLHF
TRBD1	TRBJ1-2	TRBV11-1	many	TGTGCCAGCAGCTCTAGAGGCCCTCCAACCGGGACAGGGGATGGCTACACCTTC	CASSSRGPPTGTGDGYTF
TRBD1	TRBJ1-4	TRBV5-1	.	TGCGCCAGCAGCCTGGCCACAGGGGGAGGTGAAAAACTGTTTTTT	CASSLATGGGEKLFF
.	TRBJ1-1	TRBV12-3/TRBV12-4	.	TGTGCCAGCACTGGCCCCATGAACACTGAAGCTTTCTTT	CASTGPMNTEAFF
.	TRBJ2-6	TRBV29-1	.	TGCAGCGTCTCGAACTGGGGGGATGCCAGCTCTGGGGCCAACGTCCTGACTTTC	CSVSNWGDASSGANVLTF
.	TRBJ2-1	TRBV4-2	.	TGTGCCAGCAGCCAAGGTGGGAGCAGCAATGAGCAGTTCTTC	CASSQGGSSNEQFF
.	TRBJ2-2	TRBV5-1	many	TGCGCCAGCAGCTTTAGGGGACCCGCGATATCACCCTCTTCCAACACCGGGGAGCTGTTTTTT	CASSFRGPAISPSSNTGELFF
.	TRBJ2-3	TRBV7-2	few	TGTGCCAGCAGCCCTAGACAAGGCACAGATACGCAGTATTTT	CASSPRQGTDTQYF
TRBD1	TRBJ2-3	TRBV29-1	.	TGCAGCGTTACTCGACCGGGACAGGCCTCAGATACGCAGTATTTT	CSVTRPGQASDTQYF
.	TRBJ2-1	TRBV20-1	.	TGCAGTGCTCCCCGCTACAATGAGCAGTTCTTC	CSAPRYNEQFF
TRBD2	TRBJ2-7	TRBV19	.	TGTGCCAGTAGTATAGTTCTAGCGGGCTACGAGCATTACTTC	CASSIVLAGYEHYF
TRBD2	TRBJ2-1	TRBV9	.	TGTGCCAGCAGCGTAGGATCCCAGCGGGAGGGATATGAGCAGTTCTTC	CASSVGSQREGYEQFF
.	TRBJ1-1	TRBV4-1	few	TGCGCCAGCAGCCGTGCGTGGGGGCCAGGGAACACTGAAGCTTTCTTT	CASSRAWGPGNTEAFF
.	TRBJ2-5	TRBV7-9	.	TGTGCCAGCAGCCCCTCGGGGGCGTTTAAGCAAGAGACCCAGTACTTC	CASSPSGAFKQETQYF
.	TRBJ1-5	TRBV9	many	TGTGCCAGCAGCCCCGCGGGTTATAGCAATCAGCCCCAGCATTTT	CASSPAGYSNQPQHF
.	TRBJ1-5	TRBV4-1	.	TGCGCCAGCAGCCAAGTGTTTGATAGCAATCAGCCCCAGCATTTT	CASSQVFDSNQPQHF
.	TRBJ1-1	TRBV20-1	many	TGCAGTGCTTCGGACGGGGGGACTGAAGCTTTCTTT	CSASDGGTEAFF
.	TRBJ1-1	TRBV7-2	.	TGTGCCAGCAGGCCATATCTGGGGAGCACTGAAGCTTTCTTT	CASRPYLGSTEAFF
TRBD2	TRBJ2-7	TRBV3-1	few	TGTGCCAGCAGCCGGGGACTAGCGGGAGTAACCCGGTCGGACGAGCAGTACTTC	CASSRGLAGVTRSDEQYF
.	TRBJ2-5	TRBV29-1	few	TGCAGCGTTGTTGCCATGGGGGAGACCCAGTACTTC	CSVVAMGETQYF